The clone carrying this T cell receptor beta chain was counted a few times. The sample is drawn from a study of Ad26.COV2.S vaccination and SARS-CoV-2 variants. Treatment of the sample: 19 received Ad26.COV2.S at low or high dose, single or two shots; roughly five received placebo; per-sample allocation not given. After the first vaccine or placebo injection, samples were drawn on day 63. V was trimmed by 0 bases and J by 6 bases, leaving 17 bases between them. Germline lookup yields CDR1 SEHNR and CDR2 FQNEAQ (reference sequence). The CDR3 sequence is 16 residues long. Generated by immunoSEQ multiplex PCR, the TCRdb table keeps only in-frame clones and is missing some. The repertoire holds roughly 420,000 clones, with approximately 90% as singletons.

The source is a person aged 18-65 years who received the Ad26.COV2.S COVID-19 vaccine or a placebo. V usage is TRBV7-9 and J usage is TRBJ1-2; D is possibly TRBD1 (6 bases). Material: peripheral blood, obtained in a trial of Ad26.COV2.S vaccine versus placebo. CDR3 loop: CASSLAGGRAGDGYTF. DNA for the CDR3: TGTGCCAGCAGCTTAGCCGGGGGCAGGGCAGGAGATGGCTACACCTTC.